This T cell receptor (beta chain) was sequenced for a study of patients and donors after allogeneic stem cell transplantation. TCRdb reanalysed the RT-PCR reads using MiXCR and keeps one entry per CDR3 protein. Altogether more than 850,000 distinct CDR3 sequences are present, about 20% being singletons, with the ten largest covering 5% to 6.5%. This CDR3 region has 18 residues. Trimming took off 2 bases at V and 2 bases at J, with 20 bases between the two ends. Germline loops: CDR1 LGHNA, CDR2 YSLEER. The sequence derives from a human donor who was either an allogeneic HSCT recipient or a stem cell or donor lymphocyte infusion donor (not recorded which). It is not recorded whose cells these are; they may come from a transplant donor. The chain carries TRBV4-3 and TRBJ2-3; weak D call: TRBD2 (6 bases). Sequencing was performed on blood, either unsorted or a sorted T cell fraction (not recorded which). The CDR3 spells CASSQISPGGAPTDTQYF. The CDR3 nucleotides read TGCGCCAGCAGCCAAATTAGCCCGGGCGGGGCACCCACAGATACGCAGTATTTT.